One and the same sample provided the 7 T cell receptor beta chains below, sequenced in a study of shared clonotypes between healthy human individuals. The assay was immunoSEQ multiplex PCR, and TCRdb's table has in-frame clones only and misses some. The data show hundreds of thousands of clones, 85% to 95% seen once. CD45RO-negative, CCR7-selected cells formed the naive CD8 fraction, which excluded terminally differentiated effector memory CD45RA+ cells. The specimen sequenced was naive CD8+ T cells sorted from blood. The receptors here all came from a woman aged 25 to 45 in good health.

The genes are TRBV28 and TRBJ2-7; D assignment may be TRBD1 or TRBD2 (6 bases each). The CDR3 has 14 residues. Germline V gives CDR1 MDHEN, CDR2 SYDVKM. Trimming took off 10 bases at V and 6 bases at J, with 22 bases between the two ends. The CDR3 region has the DNA TGTGCCACTGAGGGGGGCAGAAGCATCTTCGAGCAGTACTTC. Its translation is CATEGGRSIFEQYF.

The V and J genes are TRBV11-3 and TRBJ2-7; 14 bases are a match to TRBD2. CDR3 length: 15 residues. CDR1 and CDR2 (germline): SGHNT, YENEEA. With 4 bases clipped from V and 5 bases from J, the junction kept 4 bases outside the gene matches. CDR3 DNA: TGTGCCAGCAGCTCGGGACTAGCGGGAGTCAACGAGCAGTACTTC. Protein product: CASSSGLAGVNEQYF.

The V gene is TRBV19, the J gene TRBJ2-3, with 7 positions matching TRBD2. From germline, CDR1 is LNHDA and CDR2 SQIVND (reference sequence). V was clipped by 6 bases and J by 0 bases; unmatched bases: 6. This CDR3 is built from 15 residues. CDR3 sequence reads: CASSTLGGSTDTQYF. In nucleotides, the CDR3 is TGTGCCAGTAGCACACTGGGGGGGAGCACAGATACGCAGTATTTT.

The chain joins TRBV6-5 to TRBJ2-5; the match to TRBD1 covers 7 bases. The CDR3 spans 14 residues. V trimming: 5 bases; J trimming: 4 bases; junction bases outside the gene matches: 7. Germline lookup yields CDR1 MNHEY and CDR2 SVGAGI. As DNA, the CDR3 is TGTGCCAGCAGTCATTGGGACAGTCTAGAGACCCAGTACTTC. Translating gives CASSHWDSLETQYF.

The V and J genes are TRBV28 and TRBJ2-5; 7 bases are shared with TRBD1. Trimming removed 3 bases from V and 5 bases from J; junction bases left unmatched: 6. This CDR3 has 14 amino acids. Germline V gene data show CDR1 as MDHEN and CDR2 as SYDVKM. In nucleotides, the CDR3 is TGTGCCAGCAGTTTGACAGGGTTTAGGGAGACCCAGTACTTC. Its translation is CASSLTGFRETQYF.

The V gene is TRBV5-6, the J gene TRBJ2-7, with a possible D match to TRBD2 (6 bases). This CDR3 region has 15 residues. The germline V and J ends were trimmed by 1 base and 0 bases, with 11 bases remaining between them. Germline V CDR1 and CDR2: SGHDT, YYEEEE. The CDR3 sequence is CASSLFGGSSYEQYF. In DNA form, the CDR3 reads TGTGCCAGCAGCTTGTTTGGGGGGAGCTCCTACGAGCAGTACTTC.

This chain connects TRBV7-9 to TRBJ1-2; D gene ambiguous. The CDR3 consists of 11 residues. The V gene lost 5 bases and the J gene lost 3 bases, with 4 bases spanning the gap. The germline gives CDR1 SEHNR, CDR2 FQNEAQ (reference sequence). The CDR3 region is CASSPDYGYTF. The CDR3 DNA reads as TGTGCCAGCAGCCCGGACTATGGCTACACCTTC.